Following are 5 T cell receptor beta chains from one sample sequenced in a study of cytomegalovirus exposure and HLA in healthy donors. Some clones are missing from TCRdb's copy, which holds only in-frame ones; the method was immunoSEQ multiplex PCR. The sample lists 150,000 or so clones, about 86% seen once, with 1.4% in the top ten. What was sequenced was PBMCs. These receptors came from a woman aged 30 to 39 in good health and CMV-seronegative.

CDR3 in DNA: TGCGCCAGCAGCGTTACGCGTGATGAAAAACTGTTTTTT. Translated, it gives CASSVTRDEKLFF. The V call is TRBV4-1, the J call TRBJ1-4, with D hard to call. CDR3 length: 13 amino acids. V was pared by 5 bases and J by 6 bases, with 10 bases between. Germline V gives CDR1 MGHRA, CDR2 YSYEKL.

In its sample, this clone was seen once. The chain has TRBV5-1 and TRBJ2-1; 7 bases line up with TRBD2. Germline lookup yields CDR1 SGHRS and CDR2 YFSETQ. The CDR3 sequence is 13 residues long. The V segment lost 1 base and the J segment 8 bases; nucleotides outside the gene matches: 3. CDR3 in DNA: TGCGCCAGCAGCTTGTCTAGCGGACATGAGCAGTTCTTC. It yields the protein CASSLSSGHEQFF.

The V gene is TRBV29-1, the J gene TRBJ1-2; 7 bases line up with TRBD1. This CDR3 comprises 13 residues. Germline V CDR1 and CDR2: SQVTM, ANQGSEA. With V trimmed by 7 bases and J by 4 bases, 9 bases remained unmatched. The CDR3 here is CSAGDRVGYGYTF. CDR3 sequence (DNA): TGCAGCGCTGGAGACAGGGTGGGCTATGGCTACACCTTC.

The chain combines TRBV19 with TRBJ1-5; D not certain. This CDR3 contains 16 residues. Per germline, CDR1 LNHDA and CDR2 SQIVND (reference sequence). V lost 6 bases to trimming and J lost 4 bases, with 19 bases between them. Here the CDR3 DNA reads TGTGCCAGTAGCTTGCAAGCGTCCTCCACTAATCAGCCCCAGCATTTT. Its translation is CASSLQASSTNQPQHF.

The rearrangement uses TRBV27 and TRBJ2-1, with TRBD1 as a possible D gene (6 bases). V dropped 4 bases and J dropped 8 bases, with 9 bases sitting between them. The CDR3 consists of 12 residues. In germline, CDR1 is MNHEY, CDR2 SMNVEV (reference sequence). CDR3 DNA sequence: TGTGCCAGCAGTTCTACAGGGTATGAGCAGTTCTTC. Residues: CASSSTGYEQFF.